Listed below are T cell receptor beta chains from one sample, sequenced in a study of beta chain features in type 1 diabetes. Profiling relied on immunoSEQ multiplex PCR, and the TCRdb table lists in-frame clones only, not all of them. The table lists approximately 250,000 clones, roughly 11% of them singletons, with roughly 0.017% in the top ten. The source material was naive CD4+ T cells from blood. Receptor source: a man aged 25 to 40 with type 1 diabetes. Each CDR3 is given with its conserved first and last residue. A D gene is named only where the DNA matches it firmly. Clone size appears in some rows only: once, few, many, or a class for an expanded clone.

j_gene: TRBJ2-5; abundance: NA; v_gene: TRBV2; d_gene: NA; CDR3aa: CASRPPGGETQYF; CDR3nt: TGTGCCAGCCGCCCCCCGGGCGGGGAGACCCAGTACTTC
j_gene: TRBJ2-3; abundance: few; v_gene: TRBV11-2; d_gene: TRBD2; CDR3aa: CASSLGSSGGTDTQYF; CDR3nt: TGTGCCAGCAGCTTAGGGTCTAGCGGGGGCACAGATACGCAGTATTTT
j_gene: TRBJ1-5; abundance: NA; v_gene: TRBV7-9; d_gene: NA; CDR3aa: CASSPQGEVQPQHF; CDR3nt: TGTGCCAGCAGCCCTCAAGGGGAGGTTCAGCCCCAGCATTTT
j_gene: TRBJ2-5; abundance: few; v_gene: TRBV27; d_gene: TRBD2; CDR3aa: CASSSGLAGRETQYF; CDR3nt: TGTGCCAGCAGTTCAGGACTAGCGGGGCGGGAGACCCAGTACTTC
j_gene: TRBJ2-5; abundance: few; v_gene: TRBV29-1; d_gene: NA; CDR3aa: CSAQEAQETQYF; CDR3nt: TGCAGCGCCCAGGAGGCCCAAGAGACCCAGTACTTC
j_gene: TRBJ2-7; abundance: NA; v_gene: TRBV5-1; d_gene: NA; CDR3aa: CASSENSGSGEQYF; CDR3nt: TGCGCCAGCAGCGAGAACAGTGGTTCCGGCGAGCAGTACTTC
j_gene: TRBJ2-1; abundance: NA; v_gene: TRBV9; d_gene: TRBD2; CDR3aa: CASSTAAGGLNNEQFF; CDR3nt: TGTGCCAGCAGCACGGCAGCGGGGGGGCTCAACAATGAGCAGTTCTTC
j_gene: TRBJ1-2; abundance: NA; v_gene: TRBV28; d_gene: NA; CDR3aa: CASSFVTDYGYTF; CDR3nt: TGTGCCAGCAGTTTTGTAACTGACTATGGCTACACCTTC
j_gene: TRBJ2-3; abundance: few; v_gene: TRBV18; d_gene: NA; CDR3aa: CASSPRRGTDTQYF; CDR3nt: TGTGCCAGCTCACCCAGGAGGGGCACAGATACGCAGTATTTT
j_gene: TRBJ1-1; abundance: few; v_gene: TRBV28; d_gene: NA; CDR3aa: CASSIIRTDPNTEAFF; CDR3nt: TGTGCCAGCAGTATAATCAGGACAGACCCCAACACTGAAGCTTTCTTT
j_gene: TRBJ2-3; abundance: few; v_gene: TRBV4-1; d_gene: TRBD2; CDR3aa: CASRRLAGIDTQYF; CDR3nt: TGCGCCAGCAGGCGACTAGCGGGGATAGATACGCAGTATTTT
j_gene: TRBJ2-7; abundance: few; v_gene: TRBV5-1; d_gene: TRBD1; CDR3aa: CASSLSLTGQGPDYEQYF; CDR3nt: TGCGCCAGCAGCTTGTCCTTAACGGGACAGGGGCCGGACTACGAGCAGTACTTC
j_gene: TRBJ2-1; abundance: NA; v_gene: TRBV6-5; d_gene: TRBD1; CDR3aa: CASREPGQGVGEQFF; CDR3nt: TGTGCCAGCAGAGAACCGGGACAGGGGGTTGGGGAGCAGTTCTTC
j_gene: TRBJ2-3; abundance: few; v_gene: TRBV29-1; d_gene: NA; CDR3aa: CSEKSRTDTQYF; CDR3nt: TGCAGCGAGAAGAGCCGCACAGATACGCAGTATTTT
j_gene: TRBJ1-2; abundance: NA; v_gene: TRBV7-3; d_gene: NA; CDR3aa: CASSLNPIRGYGYTF; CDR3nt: TGTGCCAGCAGCTTAAACCCTATACGAGGGTATGGCTACACCTTC
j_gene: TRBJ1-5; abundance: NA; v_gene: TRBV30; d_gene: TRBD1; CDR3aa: CAWSGGGQGINQPQHF; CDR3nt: TGTGCCTGGAGTGGAGGGGGACAGGGTATAAATCAGCCCCAGCATTTT
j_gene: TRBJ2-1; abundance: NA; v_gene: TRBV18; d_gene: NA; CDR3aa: CASSWADVDNNEQFF; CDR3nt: TGTGCCAGCTCATGGGCTGACGTGGATAACAATGAGCAGTTCTTC
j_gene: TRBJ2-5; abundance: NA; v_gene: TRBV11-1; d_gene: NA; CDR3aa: CASTLGGRTQYF; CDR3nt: TGTGCCAGCACCCTCGGGGGTCGGACCCAGTACTTC
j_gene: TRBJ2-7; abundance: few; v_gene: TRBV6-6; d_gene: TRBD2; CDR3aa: CATRRGGDYEQYF; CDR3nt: TGTGCCACCCGGCGGGGGGGCGACTACGAGCAGTACTTC
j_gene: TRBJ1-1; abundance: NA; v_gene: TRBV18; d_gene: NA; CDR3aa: CASSPFEGSNTEAFF; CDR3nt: TGTGCCAGCTCACCTTTCGAGGGTTCCAACACTGAAGCTTTCTTT
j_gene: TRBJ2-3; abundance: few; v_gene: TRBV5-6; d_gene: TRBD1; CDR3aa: CASSLPGTGGADTQYF; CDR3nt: TGTGCCAGCAGCTTGCCCGGGACAGGGGGTGCGGATACGCAGTATTTT
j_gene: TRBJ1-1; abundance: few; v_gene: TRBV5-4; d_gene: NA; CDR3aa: CASSKKTGNTEAFF; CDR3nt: TGTGCCAGCAGCAAGAAGACGGGGAACACTGAAGCTTTCTTT
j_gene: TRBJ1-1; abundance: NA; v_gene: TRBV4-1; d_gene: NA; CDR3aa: CASSPMGGFAFF; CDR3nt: TGCGCCAGCAGCCCCATGGGGGGGTTTGCTTTCTTT
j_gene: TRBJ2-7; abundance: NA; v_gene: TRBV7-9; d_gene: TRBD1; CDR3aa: CASSLVEGQSSYEQYF; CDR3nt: TGTGCCAGCAGCTTAGTCGAGGGACAGAGCTCCTACGAGCAGTACTTC
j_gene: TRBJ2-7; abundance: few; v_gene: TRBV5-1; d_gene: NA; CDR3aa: CASSRDREQYF; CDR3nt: TGCGCCAGCAGCAGAGATCGCGAGCAGTACTTC
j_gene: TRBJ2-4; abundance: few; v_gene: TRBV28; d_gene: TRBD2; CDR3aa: CASSLGKRGIRVAKNIQYF; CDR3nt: TGTGCCAGCAGTTTGGGCAAGCGGGGGATAAGGGTGGCCAAAAACATTCAGTACTTC
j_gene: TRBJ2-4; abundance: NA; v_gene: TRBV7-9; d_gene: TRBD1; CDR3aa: CASNQAGTGAKNIQYF; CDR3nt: TGTGCCAGCAACCAAGCCGGGACAGGGGCCAAAAACATTCAGTACTTC
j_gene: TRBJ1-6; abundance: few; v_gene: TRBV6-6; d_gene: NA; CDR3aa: CASGGLPGRDNSPLHF; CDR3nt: TGTGCCAGCGGCGGGCTCCCGGGGCGGGACAATTCACCCCTCCACTTT
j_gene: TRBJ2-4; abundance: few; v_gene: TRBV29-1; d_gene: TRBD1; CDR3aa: CSVLDRGRDIQYF; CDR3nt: TGCAGCGTTCTTGACAGGGGTAGGGACATTCAGTACTTC
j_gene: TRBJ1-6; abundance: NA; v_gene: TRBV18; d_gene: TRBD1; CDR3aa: CASSSSDRGNSPLHF; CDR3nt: TGTGCCAGCTCAAGTTCCGACAGGGGTAATTCACCCCTCCACTTT
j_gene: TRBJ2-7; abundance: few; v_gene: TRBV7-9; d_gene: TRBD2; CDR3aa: CASSLASGRAYEQYF; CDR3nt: TGTGCCAGCAGCTTAGCCTCAGGGAGGGCCTACGAGCAGTACTTC
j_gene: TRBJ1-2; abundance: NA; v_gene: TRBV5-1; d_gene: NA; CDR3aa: CASSRPGEGYTF; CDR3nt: TGCGCCAGCAGCCGCCCAGGGGAGGGCTACACCTTC
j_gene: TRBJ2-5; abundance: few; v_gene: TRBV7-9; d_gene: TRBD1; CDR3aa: CASSHPRLGRDRGGETQYF; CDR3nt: TGTGCCAGCAGCCATCCTAGACTTGGCCGAGACAGGGGGGGAGAGACCCAGTACTTC
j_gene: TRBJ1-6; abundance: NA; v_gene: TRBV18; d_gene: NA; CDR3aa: CASSEGNSPLHF; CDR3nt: TGTGCCAGCTCGGAGGGGAATTCACCCCTCCACTTT
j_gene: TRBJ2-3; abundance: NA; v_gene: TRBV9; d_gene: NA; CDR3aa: CASSGSLTGGGTDTQYF; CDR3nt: TGTGCCAGCAGCGGCTCCCTGACTGGCGGGGGCACAGATACGCAGTATTTT
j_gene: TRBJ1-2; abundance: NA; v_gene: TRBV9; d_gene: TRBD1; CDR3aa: CASSVDRGNYGYTF; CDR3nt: TGTGCCAGCAGCGTAGACAGGGGTAACTATGGCTACACCTTC
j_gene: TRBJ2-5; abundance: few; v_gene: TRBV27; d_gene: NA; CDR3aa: CASSLSRGRGTQYF; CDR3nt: TGTGCCAGCAGTTTGAGCAGGGGACGGGGGACCCAGTACTTC
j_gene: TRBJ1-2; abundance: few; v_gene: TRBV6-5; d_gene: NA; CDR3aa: CASGPDRVGYTF; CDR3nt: TGTGCCTCAGGGCCAGATCGGGTAGGCTACACCTTC
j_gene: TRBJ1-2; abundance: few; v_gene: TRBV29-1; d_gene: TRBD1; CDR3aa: CSAGVTGHYGYTF; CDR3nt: TGCAGCGCCGGGGTGACAGGGCACTATGGCTACACCTTC
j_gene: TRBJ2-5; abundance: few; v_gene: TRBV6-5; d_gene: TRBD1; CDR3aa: CASRDRGQETQYF; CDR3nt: TGTGCCAGCAGGGACAGGGGCCAAGAGACCCAGTACTTC
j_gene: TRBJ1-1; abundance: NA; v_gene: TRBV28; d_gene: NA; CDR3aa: CASSLSDRRTFF; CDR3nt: TGTGCCAGCAGTTTATCTGACAGGCGAACTTTCTTT
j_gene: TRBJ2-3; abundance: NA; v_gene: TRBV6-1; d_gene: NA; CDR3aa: CAIQGGRGDTQYF; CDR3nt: TGTGCCATCCAGGGGGGTCGTGGAGATACGCAGTATTTT
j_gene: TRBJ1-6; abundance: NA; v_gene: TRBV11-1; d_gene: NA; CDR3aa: CASSFRSGPNSPLHF; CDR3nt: TGTGCCAGCAGCTTCCGGAGCGGCCCCAATTCACCCCTCCACTTT
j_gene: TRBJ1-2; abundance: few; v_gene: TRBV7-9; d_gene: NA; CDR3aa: CASSPQGRGNYGYTF; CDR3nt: TGTGCCAGCAGCCCTCAAGGGAGGGGGAACTATGGCTACACCTTC
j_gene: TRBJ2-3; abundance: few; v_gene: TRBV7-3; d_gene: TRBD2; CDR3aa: CASSVDGLASADTQYF; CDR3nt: TGTGCCAGCAGCGTAGACGGACTAGCGTCTGCAGATACGCAGTATTTT
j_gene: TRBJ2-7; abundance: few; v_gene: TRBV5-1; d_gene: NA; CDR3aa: CASSSLRGASYEQYF; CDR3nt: TGCGCCAGCAGCTCCCTACGGGGGGCTTCCTACGAGCAGTACTTC
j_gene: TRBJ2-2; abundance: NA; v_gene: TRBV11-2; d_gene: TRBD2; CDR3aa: CASSFSGGFSTGELFF; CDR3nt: TGTGCCAGCAGCTTTAGCGGGGGTTTTTCCACCGGGGAGCTGTTTTTT
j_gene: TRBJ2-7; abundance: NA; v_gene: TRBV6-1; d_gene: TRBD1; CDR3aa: CASGRSGTGAYEQYF; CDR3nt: TGTGCCAGCGGACGCTCTGGGACAGGGGCCTACGAGCAGTACTTC
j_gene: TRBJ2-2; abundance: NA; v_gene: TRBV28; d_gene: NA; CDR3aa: CASRPGFTGELFF; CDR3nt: TGTGCCAGCAGGCCAGGGTTCACCGGGGAGCTGTTTTTT
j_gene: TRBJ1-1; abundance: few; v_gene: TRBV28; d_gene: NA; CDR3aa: CASSSLPGEAFF; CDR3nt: TGTGCCAGCAGCAGCCTACCGGGGGAAGCTTTCTTT
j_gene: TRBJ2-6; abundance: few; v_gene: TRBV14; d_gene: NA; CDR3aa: CASSQVAGAGRANVLTF; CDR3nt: TGTGCCAGCAGCCAAGTGGCCGGGGCGGGGAGGGCCAACGTCCTGACTTTC
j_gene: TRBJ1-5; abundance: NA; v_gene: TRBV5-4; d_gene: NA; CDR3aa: CASSLDQAQPQHF; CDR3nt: TGTGCCAGCAGCTTGGACCAGGCTCAGCCCCAGCATTTT